Each of the 15 T cell receptor beta chains below was sequenced from the same sample in a study of T cell responses to AZD1222 COVID-19 vaccine. Method: immunoSEQ multiplex PCR; TCRdb's copy keeps in-frame clones and lacks some. The data contain about 130,000 clones, 75% to 90% of them singletons. The specimen was peripheral blood, collected on day 0 of AZD1222 vaccination. Receptor source: an adult in good health.

The rearrangement links TRBV19 to TRBJ2-7, with 9 bases identical to TRBD1. Germline assignment: CDR1 LNHDA and CDR2 SQIVND (reference sequence). The V gene end was trimmed by 3 bases and the J gene end by 3 bases; junction bases not matched to a gene: 9. CDR3 length equals 16 residues. The CDR3 loop is CASSIARLDRGYEQYF. The CDR3, as DNA: TGTGCCAGTAGTATCGCCCGACTGGACAGGGGCTACGAGCAGTACTTC.

This rearrangement joins TRBV25-1 to TRBJ2-1; 10 bases are shared with TRBD2. Germline values: CDR1 MGHDK, CDR2 SYGVNS. The CDR3 runs to 15 residues. V trimming: 5 bases; J trimming: 3 bases; junction bases outside the gene matches: 4. CDR3 DNA: TGTGCCAGCAGTTTAGCGGGGGGCGACTACAATGAGCAGTTCTTC. Protein product: CASSLAGGDYNEQFF.

This chain joins TRBV6-5 and TRBJ1-5, with D possibly matching TRBD1 (5 bases). This CDR3 contains 15 residues. Looked up from germline, CDR1 is MNHEY and CDR2 is SVGAGI. Trimming pared 7 bases from V and 3 bases from J, leaving 16 bases between. The CDR3 protein is CASTTRRGPNQPQHF. In DNA form, the CDR3 reads TGTGCCAGCACCACTAGGAGGGGCCCCAATCAGCCCCAGCATTTT.

This clone is a singleton in its sample. The chain uses TRBV28 and TRBJ1-6; D gene ambiguous. The ends were cut back, 4 bases at V and 16 bases at J, with 17 bases in the middle. CDR1 MDHEN and CDR2 SYDVKM come from the germline V gene. This CDR3 has 13 residues. The DNA of the CDR3 is TGTGCCAGCAGTTCCCCCCCCATTCATGAACTCCACTTT. It yields the protein CASSSPPIHELHF.

The rearrangement links TRBV19 to TRBJ1-4; the D gene is possibly TRBD1 (6 bases). The CDR3 consists of 15 residues. The germline V and J ends were trimmed by 9 bases and 1 base, with 15 bases remaining between them. Germline lookup yields CDR1 LNHDA and CDR2 SQIVND (reference sequence). In DNA form, the CDR3 reads TGTGCCAGCCTCCCTAGGGGGAGAACTAATGAAAAACTGTTTTTT. This sequence encodes CASLPRGRTNEKLFF. Complete variable domain (other parts from reference TRBV19 and TRBJ1-4): DGGITQSPKYLFRKEGQNVTLSCEQNLNHDAMYWYRQDPGQGLRLIYYSQIVNDFQKGDIAEGYSVSREKKESFPLTVTSAQKNPTAFYLCASLPRGRTNEKLFFGSGTQLSVL.

The gene calls are TRBV30 and TRBJ1-2, with 8 positions matching TRBD1. This CDR3 comprises 12 residues. V gave up 3 bases and J gave up 7 bases; unmatched junction bases: 4. Germline V CDR1 and CDR2: GTSNPN, SVGIG (reference sequence). The chain's CDR3 is CAWRVQGAGYTF. The CDR3 DNA reads as TGTGCCTGGAGGGTTCAGGGGGCTGGCTACACCTTC.

The rearrangement joins TRBV7-2 to TRBJ2-7; D is perhaps TRBD2 (6 bases). The CDR3 has 13 amino acids. V lost 5 bases to trimming and J lost 3 bases, with 11 bases between them. Germline assignment: CDR1 SGHTA and CDR2 FQGNSA. Written as DNA, the CDR3 is TGTGCCAGCAGCGATAGGAGGGTCTACGAGCAGTACTTC. As protein: CASSDRRVYEQYF.

Concerning this clone itself: The same CDR3 arises from other DNA sequences in this sample as well. For the CDR3, the DNA is TGTGCCAGCAGTTTAGGCGGAAGCAATCAGCCCCAGCATTTT. Its translation is CASSLGGSNQPQHF. This chain links TRBV28 with TRBJ1-5, with D uncertain. V was clipped by 2 bases and J by 1 base, with 6 bases between them. In germline, CDR1 is MDHEN, CDR2 SYDVKM. This CDR3 comprises 14 residues.

The chain has TRBV5-5 and TRBJ2-7, with 8 bases that match TRBD1. Trimming took 4 bases from V and 5 from J; bases not matched to a gene: 8. The CDR3 spans 14 residues. CDR1 is SGHKS and CDR2 is YYEKEE in the germline V gene (reference sequence). Here the CDR3 DNA reads TGTGCCAGCAGCCTGGACAGGGATAGGGACGAGCAGTACTTC. Its translation: CASSLDRDRDEQYF.

V and J are TRBV28 and TRBJ2-1; TRBD2 agrees at 10 bases. This CDR3 contains 16 residues. CDR1 is MDHEN, CDR2 SYDVKM, per germline. The ends lost 7 bases at V and 12 bases at J; junction bases unmatched: 18. This CDR3 is CASTPQGAASGGVQFF. The CDR3, as DNA: TGTGCCAGCACCCCGCAGGGGGCGGCTAGCGGGGGTGTGCAGTTCTTC. The variable domain in full, completed from reference TRBV28 and TRBJ2-1, reads DVKVTQSSRYLVKRTGEKVFLECVQDMDHENMFWYRQDPGLGLRLIYFSYDVKMKEKGDIPEGYSVSREKKERFSLILESASTNQTSMYLCASTPQGAASGGVQFFGPGTRLTVL.

The rearrangement uses TRBV28 and TRBJ2-4; D might be TRBD2 (6 bases). The CDR3 contains 17 residues. The V end was cut by 3 bases, the J end by 0 bases, with 15 bases between. Germline V gene sequence: CDR1 MDHEN, CDR2 SYDVKM. The CDR3 here is CASSLPGATLAKNIQYF. Written as DNA, the CDR3 is TGTGCCAGCAGTTTGCCGGGAGCTACGTTAGCCAAAAACATTCAGTACTTC. Drawing the rest from reference TRBV28 and TRBJ2-4, the complete variable domain is DVKVTQSSRYLVKRTGEKVFLECVQDMDHENMFWYRQDPGLGLRLIYFSYDVKMKEKGDIPEGYSVSREKKERFSLILESASTNQTSMYLCASSLPGATLAKNIQYFGAGTRLSVL.

The chain uses TRBV27 and TRBJ1-4; 9 bases align to TRBD1. Per the germline V gene, CDR1 is MNHEY and CDR2 is SMNVEV (reference sequence). This CDR3 spans 14 amino acids. Trimming cost V 5 bases and J 7 bases; bases outside gene matches: 5. The CDR3 nucleotides are TGTGCCAGCAGTCAGACAGGGGGTGGTGAAAAACTGTTTTTT. As protein: CASSQTGGGEKLFF.

The chain recombines TRBV7-8 with TRBJ2-2, with 7 bases aligning to TRBD1. CDR1 SGHVS and CDR2 FQNEAQ come from the germline V gene. The CDR3 extends over 16 amino acids. Trimming took 8 bases from V and 3 from J; bases not matched to a gene: 12. The CDR3 nucleotides are TGTGCCAGCCACTCCCATCACAGGGGATACACCGGGGAGCTGTTTTTT. Residues: CASHSHHRGYTGELFF.

This clone has only one observation. This chain joins TRBV4-2 and TRBJ1-3, with D uncertain. This CDR3 has 15 amino acids. The V gene's germline CDR1 is LGHNA and CDR2 YNFKEQ. V lost 0 bases, J lost 4 bases, and 10 bases lay in between. Here the CDR3 DNA reads TGTGCCAGCAGCCAAGATATCGCCCAGGGAAACACCATATATTTT. Protein: CASSQDIAQGNTIYF.

V usage is TRBV7-9 and J usage is TRBJ2-7; 9 bases align to TRBD1. Trimming removed 6 bases from V and 3 bases from J; junction bases left unmatched: 9. The CDR3 spans 15 residues. From germline, CDR1 is SEHNR and CDR2 FQNEAQ (reference sequence). CDR3 DNA: TGTGCCAGCAGGCTAGACAGGGGGGATTACTACGAGCAGTACTTC. It yields the protein CASRLDRGDYYEQYF.